The source of this TCR beta chain is a study of blood T cell repertoires in COVID-19. Looking at the study overall: Donors in the United States, Italy and Spain gave samples during acute or convalescent COVID-19. The analysed material was cDNA or gDNA that came from T cells, B-cell-depleted T cells, or PBMCs.

Per the study methods: Cell counts per sample came from amplifying reference gene primers. TCRdb's copy holds only in-frame clones and misses some; the assay was immunoSEQ multiplex PCR. V, J and clone size are those of that table, while D and trimming were read from the DNA. The data show tens of thousands of clones, approximately 80% seen once. V was cut by 3 bases and J by 2 bases, with 13 bases left in between. This CDR3 contains 16 residues. Germline values: CDR1 MGHDK, CDR2 SYGVNS. Sequencing input: peripheral blood. This receptor was obtained from a human donor in a cohort sampled during active COVID-19. This chain links TRBV25-1 with TRBJ1-4; D not resolved. CDR3 nucleotides: TGTGCCAGCAGTGATGCGGGCCGGCGGACTAATGAAAAACTGTTTTTT. Translation: CASSDAGRRTNEKLFF.